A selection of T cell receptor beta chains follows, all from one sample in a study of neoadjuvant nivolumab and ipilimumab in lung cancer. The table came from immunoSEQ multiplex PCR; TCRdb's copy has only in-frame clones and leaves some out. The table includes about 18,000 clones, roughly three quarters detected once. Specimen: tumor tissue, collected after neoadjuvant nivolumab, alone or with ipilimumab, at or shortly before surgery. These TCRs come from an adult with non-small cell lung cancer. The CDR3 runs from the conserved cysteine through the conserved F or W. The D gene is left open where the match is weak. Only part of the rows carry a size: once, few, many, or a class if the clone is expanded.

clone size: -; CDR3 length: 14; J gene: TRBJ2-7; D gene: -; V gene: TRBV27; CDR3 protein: CASSPRRVAYEQYF; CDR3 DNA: TGTGCCAGCAGCCCCCGCAGGGTGGCCTACGAGCAGTACTTC
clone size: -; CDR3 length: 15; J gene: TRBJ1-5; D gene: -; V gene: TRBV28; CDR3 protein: CASSSNQGLNQPQHF; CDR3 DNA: TGTGCCAGCAGTTCCAATCAGGGGCTTAATCAGCCCCAGCATTTT
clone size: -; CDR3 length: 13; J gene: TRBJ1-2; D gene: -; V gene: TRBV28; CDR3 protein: CACYGSQFYGYTF; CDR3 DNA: TGTGCCTGTTATGGCAGCCAATTCTATGGCTACACCTTC
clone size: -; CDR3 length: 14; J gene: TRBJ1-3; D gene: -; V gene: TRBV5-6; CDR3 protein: CASSFRSYGNTIYF; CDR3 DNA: TGTGCCAGCAGCTTTAGGAGTTATGGAAACACCATATATTTT
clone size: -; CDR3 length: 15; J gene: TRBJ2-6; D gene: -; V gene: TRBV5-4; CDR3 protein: CASSLGGAGANVLTF; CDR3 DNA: TGTGCCAGCAGCTTGGGGGGGGCCGGGGCCAACGTCCTGACTTTC
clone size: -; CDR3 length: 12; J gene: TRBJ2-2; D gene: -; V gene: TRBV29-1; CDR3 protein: CSVRGGTGELFF; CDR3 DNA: TGCAGCGTCAGGGGGGGCACCGGGGAGCTGTTTTTT
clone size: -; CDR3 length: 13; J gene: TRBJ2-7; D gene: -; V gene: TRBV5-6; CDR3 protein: CASSRQRSYEQYF; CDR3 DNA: TGTGCCAGCAGCCGCCAGCGGTCCTACGAGCAATACTTC
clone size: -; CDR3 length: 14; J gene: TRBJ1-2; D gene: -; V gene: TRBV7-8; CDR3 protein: CASSPPRVLYGYTF; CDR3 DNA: TGTGCCAGCAGCCCACCCCGGGTCTTATATGGCTACACCTTC
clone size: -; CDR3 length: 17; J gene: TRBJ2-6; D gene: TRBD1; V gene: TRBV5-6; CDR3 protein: CASSTGTGWSGANVLTF; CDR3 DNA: TGTGCCAGCAGCACCGGGACAGGGTGGTCTGGGGCCAACGTCCTGACTTTC
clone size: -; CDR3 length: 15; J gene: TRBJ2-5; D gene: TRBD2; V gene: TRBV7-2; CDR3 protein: CASSRREGRQETQYF; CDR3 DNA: TGTGCCAGCAGCCGTAGGGAGGGCAGGCAAGAGACCCAGTACTTC
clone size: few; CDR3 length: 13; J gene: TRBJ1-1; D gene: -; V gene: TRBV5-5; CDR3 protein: CASTLGGPTEAFF; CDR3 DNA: TGTGCCAGCACCTTGGGGGGCCCCACTGAAGCTTTCTTT
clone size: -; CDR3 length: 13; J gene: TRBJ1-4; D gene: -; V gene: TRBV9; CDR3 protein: CASSVYQGEKLFF; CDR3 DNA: TGTGCCAGCAGCGTATATCAGGGGGAAAAACTGTTTTTT
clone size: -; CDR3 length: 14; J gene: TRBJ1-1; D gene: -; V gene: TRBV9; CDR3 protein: CASSAMQTDTEAFF; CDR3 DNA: TGTGCCAGCAGCGCGATGCAAACGGACACTGAAGCTTTCTTT
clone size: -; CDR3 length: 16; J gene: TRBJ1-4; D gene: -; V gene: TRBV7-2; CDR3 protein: CASSLAGHSTNEKLFF; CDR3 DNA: TGTGCCAGCAGCTTAGCCGGACATTCAACTAATGAAAAACTGTTTTTT
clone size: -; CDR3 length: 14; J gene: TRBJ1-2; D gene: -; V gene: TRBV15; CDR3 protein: CATSTGRLDYGYTF; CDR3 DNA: TGTGCCACCAGCACCGGCAGATTGGACTATGGCTACACCTTC
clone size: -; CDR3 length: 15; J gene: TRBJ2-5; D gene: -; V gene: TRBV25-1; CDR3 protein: CASSDPWTDQETQYF; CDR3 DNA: TGTGCCAGCAGTGACCCTTGGACAGACCAAGAGACCCAGTACTTC
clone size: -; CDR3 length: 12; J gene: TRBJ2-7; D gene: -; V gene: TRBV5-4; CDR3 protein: CASSTPGYEQYF; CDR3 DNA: TGTGCCAGCAGCACCCCGGGCTACGAGCAGTACTTC
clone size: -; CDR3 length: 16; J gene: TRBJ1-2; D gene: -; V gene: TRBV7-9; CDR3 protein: CASSLARIPGENGYTF; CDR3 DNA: TGTGCCAGCAGCTTAGCGCGAATTCCGGGAGAGAATGGCTACACCTTC
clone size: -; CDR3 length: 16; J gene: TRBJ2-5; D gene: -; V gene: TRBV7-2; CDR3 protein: CASSPLALGQGETQYF; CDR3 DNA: TGTGCCAGCAGCCCCCTGGCCTTGGGGCAGGGGGAGACCCAGTACTTC
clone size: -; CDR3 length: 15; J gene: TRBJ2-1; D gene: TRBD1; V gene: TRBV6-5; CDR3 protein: CASSYTGTGANEQFF; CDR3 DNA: TGTGCCAGCAGTTACACCGGGACAGGGGCAAATGAGCAGTTCTTC
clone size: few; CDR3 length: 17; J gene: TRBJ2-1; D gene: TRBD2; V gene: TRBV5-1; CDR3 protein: CASSWVPSSGGYNEQFF; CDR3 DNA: TGCGCCAGCAGCTGGGTCCCCTCTAGCGGGGGGTACAATGAGCAGTTCTTC
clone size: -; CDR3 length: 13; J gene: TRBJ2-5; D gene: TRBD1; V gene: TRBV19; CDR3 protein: CASSRTGGETQYF; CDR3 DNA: TGTGCCAGTAGTAGGACAGGAGGAGAGACCCAGTACTTC
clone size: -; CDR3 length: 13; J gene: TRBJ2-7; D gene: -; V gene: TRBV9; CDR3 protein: CASSVALDREQYF; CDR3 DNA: TGTGCCAGCAGCGTAGCCCTCGACCGCGAGCAGTACTTC
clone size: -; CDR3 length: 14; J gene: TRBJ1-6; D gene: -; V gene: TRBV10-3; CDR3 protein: CAISDRGRDSPLHF; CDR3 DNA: TGTGCCATCAGTGATAGGGGCCGGGATTCACCCCTCCACTTT
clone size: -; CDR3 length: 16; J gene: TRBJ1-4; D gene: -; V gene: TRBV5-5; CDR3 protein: CASSSRIDRLGEKLFF; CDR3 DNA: TGTGCCAGCAGCTCGAGGATCGACAGGCTTGGAGAAAAACTGTTTTTT
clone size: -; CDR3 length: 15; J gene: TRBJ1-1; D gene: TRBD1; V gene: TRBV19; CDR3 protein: CASREGANLNTEAFF; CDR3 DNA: TGTGCCAGTAGGGAGGGGGCTAATTTGAACACTGAAGCTTTCTTT
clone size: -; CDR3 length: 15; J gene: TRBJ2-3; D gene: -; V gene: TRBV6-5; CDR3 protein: CASSYSGIGTDTQYF; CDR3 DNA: TGTGCCAGCAGTTACTCCGGGATAGGGACAGATACGCAGTATTTT
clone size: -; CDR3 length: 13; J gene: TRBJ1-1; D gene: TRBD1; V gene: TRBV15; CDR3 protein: CATSEGAFTEAFF; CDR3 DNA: TGTGCCACCAGCGAGGGGGCTTTCACTGAAGCTTTCTTT
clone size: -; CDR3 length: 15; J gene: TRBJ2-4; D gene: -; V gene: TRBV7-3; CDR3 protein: CASSLQGTTKNIQYF; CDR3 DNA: TGTGCCAGCAGCCTTCAGGGAACCACCAAAAACATTCAGTACTTC